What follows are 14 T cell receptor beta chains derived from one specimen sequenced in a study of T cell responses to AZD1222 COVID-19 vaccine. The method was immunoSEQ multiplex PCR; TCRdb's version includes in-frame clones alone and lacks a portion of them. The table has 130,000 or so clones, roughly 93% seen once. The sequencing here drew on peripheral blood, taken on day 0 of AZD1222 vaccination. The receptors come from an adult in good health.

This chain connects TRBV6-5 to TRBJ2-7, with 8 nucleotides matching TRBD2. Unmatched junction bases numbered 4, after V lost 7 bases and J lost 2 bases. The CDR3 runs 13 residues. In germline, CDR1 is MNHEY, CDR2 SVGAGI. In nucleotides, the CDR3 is TGTGCCAGCACTGTTAGCGGGACCTACGAGCAGTACTTC. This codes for CASTVSGTYEQYF.

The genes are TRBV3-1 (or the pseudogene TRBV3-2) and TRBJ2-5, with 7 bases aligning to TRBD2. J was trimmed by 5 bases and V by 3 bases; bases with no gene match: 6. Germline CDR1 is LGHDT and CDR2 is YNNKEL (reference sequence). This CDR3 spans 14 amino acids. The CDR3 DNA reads TGTGCCAGCAGCCATCTGGGGGAGGGGGAGACCCAGTACTTC. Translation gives CASSHLGEGETQYF.

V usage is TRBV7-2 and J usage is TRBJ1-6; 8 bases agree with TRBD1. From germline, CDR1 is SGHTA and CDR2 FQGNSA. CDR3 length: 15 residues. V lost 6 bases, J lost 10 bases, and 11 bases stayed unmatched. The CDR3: CASSSLTGEVSPLHF. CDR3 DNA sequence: TGTGCCAGCAGTTCCCTGACAGGGGAAGTGTCACCCCTCCACTTT.

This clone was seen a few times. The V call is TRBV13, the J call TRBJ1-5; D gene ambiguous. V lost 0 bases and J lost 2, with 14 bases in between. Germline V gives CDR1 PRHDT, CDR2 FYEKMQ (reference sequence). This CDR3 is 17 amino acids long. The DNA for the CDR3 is TGTGCCAGCAGCTTAGGCTCTCCGGCCCTAGGCAATCAGCCCCAGCATTTT. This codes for CASSLGSPALGNQPQHF.

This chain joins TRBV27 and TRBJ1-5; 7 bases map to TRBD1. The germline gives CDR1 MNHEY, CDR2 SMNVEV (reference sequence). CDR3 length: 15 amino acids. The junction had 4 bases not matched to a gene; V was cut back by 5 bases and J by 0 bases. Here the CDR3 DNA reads TGTGCCAGCAGTCCCGACAGGGTTAGCAATCAGCCCCAGCATTTT. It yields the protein CASSPDRVSNQPQHF.

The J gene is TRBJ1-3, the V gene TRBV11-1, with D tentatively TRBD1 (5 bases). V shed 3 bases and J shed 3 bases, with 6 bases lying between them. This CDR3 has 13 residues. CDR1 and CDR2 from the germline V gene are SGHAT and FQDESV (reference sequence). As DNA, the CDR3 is TGTGCCAGCAGCTTGGACAATGGAAACACCATATATTTT. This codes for CASSLDNGNTIYF.

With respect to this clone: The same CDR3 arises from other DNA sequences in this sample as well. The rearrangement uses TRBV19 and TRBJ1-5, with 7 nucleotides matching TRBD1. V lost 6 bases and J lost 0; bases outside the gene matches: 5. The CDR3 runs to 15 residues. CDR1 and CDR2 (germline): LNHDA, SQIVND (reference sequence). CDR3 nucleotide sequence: TGTGCCAGTAGCCGACAGGGTAATAGCAATCAGCCCCAGCATTTT. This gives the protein CASSRQGNSNQPQHF.

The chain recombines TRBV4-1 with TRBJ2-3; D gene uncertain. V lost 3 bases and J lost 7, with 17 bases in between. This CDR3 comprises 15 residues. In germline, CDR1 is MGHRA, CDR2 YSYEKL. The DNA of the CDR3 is TGCGCCAGCAGCCAGGCCGGGCCCGAGCTGAATACGCAGTATTTT. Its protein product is CASSQAGPELNTQYF.

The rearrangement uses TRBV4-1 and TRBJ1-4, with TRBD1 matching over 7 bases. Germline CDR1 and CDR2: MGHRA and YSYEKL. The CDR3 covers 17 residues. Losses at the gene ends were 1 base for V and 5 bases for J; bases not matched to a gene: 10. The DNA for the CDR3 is TGCGCCAGCAGCCAAGGTCCCGGGACAGAAAAAAATGAAAAACTGTTTTTT. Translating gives CASSQGPGTEKNEKLFF.

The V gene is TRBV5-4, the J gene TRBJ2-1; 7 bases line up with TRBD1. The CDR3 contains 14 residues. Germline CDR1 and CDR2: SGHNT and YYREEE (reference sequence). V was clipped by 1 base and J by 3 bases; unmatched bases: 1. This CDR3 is CASSLQGDYNEQFF. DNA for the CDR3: TGTGCCAGCAGCTTGCAGGGGGACTACAATGAGCAGTTCTTC.

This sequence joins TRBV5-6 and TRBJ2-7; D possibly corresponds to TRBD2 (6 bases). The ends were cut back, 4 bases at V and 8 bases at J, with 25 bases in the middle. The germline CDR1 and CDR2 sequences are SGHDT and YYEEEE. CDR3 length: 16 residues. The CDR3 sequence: CASSLSEGPLRMKQYF. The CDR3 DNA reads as TGTGCCAGCAGCCTCTCGGAGGGGCCCTTAAGAATGAAGCAGTACTTC.

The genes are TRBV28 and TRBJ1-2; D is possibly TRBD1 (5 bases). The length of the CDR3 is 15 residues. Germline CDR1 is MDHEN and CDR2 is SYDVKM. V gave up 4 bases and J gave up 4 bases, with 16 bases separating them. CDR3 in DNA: TGTGCCAGCAGTTATCCCTTGGGACCGAGCTATGGCTACACCTTC. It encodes CASSYPLGPSYGYTF.

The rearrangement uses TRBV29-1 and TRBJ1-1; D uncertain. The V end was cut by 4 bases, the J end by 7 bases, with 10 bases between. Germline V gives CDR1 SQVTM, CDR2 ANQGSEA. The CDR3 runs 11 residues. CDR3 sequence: CSVGGEGEAFF. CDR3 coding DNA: TGCAGCGTTGGAGGAGAGGGTGAAGCTTTCTTT.

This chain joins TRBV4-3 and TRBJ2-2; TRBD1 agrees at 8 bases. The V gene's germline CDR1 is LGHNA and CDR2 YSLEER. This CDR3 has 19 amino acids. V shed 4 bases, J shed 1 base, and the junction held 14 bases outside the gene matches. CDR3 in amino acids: CASSLRLNRGALNTGELFF. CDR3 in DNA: TGCGCCAGCAGCCTCCGCCTAAACAGGGGGGCCCTGAACACCGGGGAGCTGTTTTTT.